This T cell receptor beta chain is drawn from a study of control samples from healthy donors and cancer patients. V gave up 10 bases and J gave up 11 bases; unmatched junction bases: 11. The CDR3 consists of 13 residues. The germline V gene encodes CDR1 SNHLY and CDR2 FYNNEI. TCRdb keeps only in-frame clones here, not all; method: immunoSEQ multiplex PCR. Of 50,000 to 65,000 clones detected, less than 95% appear once; the ten largest clones hold roughly 1.2%. This receptor was obtained from a woman in her forties or fifties with colorectal cancer. The rearrangement joins TRBV2 to TRBJ2-3, with 11 positions matching TRBD2. Sequencing input: PBMCs. Here the CDR3 DNA reads TGTGCCACGTGGACGTCGCTAGCGGGGGGGCAGTATTTT. Its translation: CATWTSLAGGQYF.